A single sample is the source of the 6 T cell receptor beta chains below, sequenced in a study of blood T cell repertoires in COVID-19. Method: immunoSEQ multiplex PCR; TCRdb's copy keeps in-frame clones and lacks some. This sample yields about 140,000 clones, of which about 80% are seen a single time; about 3.5% belongs to the top ten. The sample comprised peripheral blood. These receptors were taken from an older man who had recovered from COVID-19.

The V and J genes are TRBV10-3 and TRBJ2-2; D is possibly TRBD1 (6 bases). The CDR3 spans 15 residues. Germline V gives CDR1 ENHRY, CDR2 SYGVKD. V lost 3 bases, J lost 5 bases, and 13 bases lay in between. The CDR3 loop is CAISERGGGTGELFF. CDR3 in DNA: TGTGCCATCAGTGAACGAGGGGGTGGAACCGGGGAGCTGTTTTTT.

As for this clone: Different DNA sequences within this sample yield the same CDR3. The V call is TRBV5-1, the J call TRBJ2-5; D may be TRBD2 (6 bases). The CDR3 is 15 amino acids. Germline loops: CDR1 SGHRS, CDR2 YFSETQ. V lost 4 bases and J 5 bases, leaving 18 bases between the germline ends. The CDR3 protein is CASSTGTGTGETQYF. The CDR3 DNA reads TGCGCCAGCAGCACCGGGACGGGGACTGGGGAGACCCAGTACTTC.

This clone was counted a few times. The V and J genes are TRBV4-1 and TRBJ2-1; 7 nucleotides agree with TRBD2. Germline V gene lookup returns CDR1 MGHRA and CDR2 YSYEKL. V lost 0 bases to trimming and J lost 6 bases; unmatched junction nucleotides: 11. The CDR3 spans 17 residues. The CDR3 bases are TGCGCCAGCAGCCAAGATCCAGGAACTAGCGCCCCCAATGAGCAGTTCTTC. Residues: CASSQDPGTSAPNEQFF.

The chain joins TRBV2 to TRBJ2-7, with D perhaps TRBD1 (6 bases). The CDR3 length is 11 residues. Germline V gene sequence: CDR1 SNHLY, CDR2 FYNNEI. Trimming left V 8 bases short and J 3 bases short, with 8 bases between. The CDR3 DNA sequence: TGTGCCAGCGACAGGAACTACGAGCAGTACTTC. Protein: CASDRNYEQYF.

The chain is built from TRBV20-1 and TRBJ1-4, with D unclear. Germline CDR1 reads DFQATT; CDR2 reads SNEGSKA (reference sequence). The CDR3 has 13 residues. The V and J ends lost 3 bases and 2 bases respectively, with 7 bases between them. CDR3 sequence reads: CSASLITNEKLFF. The CDR3 nucleotides read TGCAGTGCTAGTCTAATTACTAATGAAAAACTGTTTTTT.

This sequence joins TRBV10-3 and TRBJ2-3, with 11 bases that match TRBD2. V lost 0 bases to trimming and J lost 4 bases; unmatched junction nucleotides: 6. The CDR3 consists of 17 residues. Germline CDR1 is ENHRY and CDR2 is SYGVKD. CDR3 DNA: TGTGCCATCAGTGAGTCGACACTAGCGGGAGCATCAGATACGCAGTATTTT. This encodes CAISESTLAGASDTQYF.